These 20 T cell receptor beta chains were sequenced from one sample in a study of cytomegalovirus exposure and HLA in healthy donors. The PCR employed 60 Vbeta primers together with 13 Jbeta primers. Data came from immunoSEQ multiplex PCR; TCRdb stores just in-frame clones and leaves some out. Its table lists roughly 100,000 clones. The specimen was PBMCs. The receptors stem from a man in his forties or fifties in good health and CMV-seronegative.

V and J are TRBV7-6 and TRBJ1-6, with D maybe TRBD1 (5 bases). V was cut by 3 bases and J by 5 bases, with 8 bases left in between. The CDR3 spans 14 residues. CDR1 and CDR2 (germline): SGHVS, FNYEAQ. The CDR3 region is CASSLGLNNSPLHF. DNA for the CDR3: TGTGCCAGCAGCTTGGGACTGAATAATTCACCCCTCCACTTT.

This rearrangement joins TRBV5-1 to TRBJ1-4, with D possibly being TRBD1 (6 bases). CDR1 SGHRS and CDR2 YFSETQ come from the germline V gene. The CDR3 is 16 amino acids. Trimming took off 3 bases at V and 4 bases at J, with 16 bases between the two ends. The DNA for the CDR3 is TGCGCCAGCAGCTGGGGGCAGGGGTCCTTTAATGAAAAACTGTTTTTT. This gives the protein CASSWGQGSFNEKLFF.

J is TRBJ2-7 and V is TRBV10-2; the D gene is possibly TRBD1 (6 bases). Germline loops: CDR1 WSHSY, CDR2 SAAADI. Trimming removed 0 bases from V and 5 bases from J, with 11 bases in between. This CDR3 contains 14 residues. The CDR3 DNA sequence: TGCGCCAGCAGTGAGTCGGGGGCAGGGGACGAGCAGTACTTC. It codes for CASSESGAGDEQYF.

This chain connects TRBV27 to TRBJ2-4; tentative D call: TRBD2 (6 bases). The ends were cut back, 9 bases at V and 0 bases at J, with 15 bases in the middle. Germline values: CDR1 MNHEY, CDR2 SMNVEV (reference sequence). This CDR3 is built from 15 residues. This chain's CDR3 is CARSGGTRAKNIQYF. Written as DNA, the CDR3 is TGTGCCAGGTCTGGCGGGACCCGAGCCAAAAACATTCAGTACTTC.

This chain connects TRBV5-1 to TRBJ2-5; 12 positions agree with TRBD2. The germline V gene encodes CDR1 SGHRS and CDR2 YFSETQ. Trimming at V came to 3 bases and at J to 1 base, leaving 4 bases not matched to a gene. The CDR3 has 16 amino acids. CDR3 sequence: CASSSGLAGPQETQYF. DNA of the CDR3: TGCGCCAGCAGCTCGGGACTAGCGGGCCCCCAAGAGACCCAGTACTTC. The whole variable domain, remainder taken from reference TRBV5-1 and TRBJ2-5, is KAGVTQTPRYLIKTRGQQVTLSCSPISGHRSVSWYQQTPGQGLQFLFEYFSETQRNKGNFPGRFSGRQFSNSRSEMNVSTLELGDSALYLCASSSGLAGPQETQYFGPGTRLLVL.

The J gene is TRBJ2-1, the V gene TRBV19; TRBD2 aligns across 9 bases. This CDR3 contains 15 residues. The V gene end was trimmed by 3 bases and the J gene end by 4 bases; junction bases not matched to a gene: 4. Germline loops: CDR1 LNHDA, CDR2 SQIVND (reference sequence). CDR3 sequence reads: CASSILAGRYNEQFF. The CDR3 DNA is TGTGCCAGTAGTATTCTAGCGGGGAGATACAATGAGCAGTTCTTC.

The chain is built from TRBV5-1 and TRBJ2-7; 10 bases align to TRBD1. Germline V gene data show CDR1 as SGHRS and CDR2 as YFSETQ. V shed 0 bases, J shed 4 bases, and the junction held 4 bases outside the gene matches. The CDR3 has 15 amino acids. CDR3 DNA sequence: TGCGCCAGCAGCTTGGAAGCGGGACAGGGGTACGAGCAGTACTTC. Residues: CASSLEAGQGYEQYF.

V usage is TRBV4-3 and J usage is TRBJ2-1, with 8 bases aligning to TRBD2. This CDR3 is 16 amino acids long. Germline loops: CDR1 LGHNA, CDR2 YSLEER. V was pared by 3 bases and J by 2 bases, with 6 bases of the junction left unmatched. In nucleotides, the CDR3 is TGCGCCAGCAGCCAGACGTGGCGGGGGGCCTACAATGAGCAGTTCTTC. It yields the protein CASSQTWRGAYNEQFF.

The chain carries TRBV5-5 and TRBJ2-7; 7 bases line up with TRBD1. Trimming removed 0 bases from V and 1 base from J; junction bases left unmatched: 10. Germline V CDR1 and CDR2: SGHKS, YYEKEE (reference sequence). This CDR3 is 17 amino acids long. Here the CDR3 reads CASSLVVIGGFSYEQYF. The DNA of the CDR3 is TGTGCCAGCAGCTTGGTGGTTATAGGGGGCTTTTCCTACGAGCAGTACTTC.

Worth noting for this clone: The DNA is omitted, as the CDR3 cannot be located on it reliably, and the CDR3 follows TCRdb's listing. V gene TRBV6-1 combines with J gene TRBJ2-7; the DNA was not compared with TRBD1, the D call given in the table. The CDR3 has 15 residues if both end residues are counted. In germline, CDR1 is MNHNS, CDR2 SASEGT. CDR3 amino acids: CASILGRDNSYEQYF.

The gene calls are TRBV7-2 and TRBJ2-5, with D perhaps matching TRBD2 (5 bases). The CDR3 totals 14 residues. Germline V CDR1 and CDR2: SGHTA, FQGNSA. Trimming shortened V by 6 bases and J by 2 bases, and 13 bases separated the two germline ends. The CDR3 loop reads CASSYQSGQETQYF. CDR3 DNA: TGTGCCAGCAGTTACCAAAGCGGTCAAGAGACCCAGTACTTC.

The rearrangement links TRBV7-2 to TRBJ2-1; 7 bases are a match to TRBD2. The germline CDR1 and CDR2 sequences are SGHTA and FQGNSA. After removal of 5 bases from V and 4 bases from J, the junction contained 8 bases not matched to a gene. This CDR3 region has 15 residues. The CDR3 sequence is CASSPMEAGYNEQFF. For the CDR3, the DNA is TGTGCCAGCAGCCCGATGGAAGCGGGATACAATGAGCAGTTCTTC.

The chain carries TRBV5-1 and TRBJ2-3, with 13 bases fitting TRBD2. J lost 5 bases, V lost 4 bases, and 4 bases had no gene match. The CDR3 has 15 amino acids. Germline V gene data show CDR1 as SGHRS and CDR2 as YFSETQ. The CDR3 DNA sequence: TGCGCCAGCAGCATTGGACTAGCGGGAGTAGATACGCAGTATTTT. Residues: CASSIGLAGVDTQYF.

V usage is TRBV10-3 and J usage is TRBJ2-7; 10 bases are shared with TRBD1. V lost 2 bases and J lost 1; bases outside the gene matches: 5. The CDR3 contains 16 residues. In germline, CDR1 is ENHRY, CDR2 SYGVKD. CDR3 protein: CAISENPGQGSYEQYF. The CDR3 nucleotides are TGTGCCATCAGTGAGAACCCGGGACAGGGGTCCTACGAGCAGTACTTC.

The chain employs TRBV10-1 and TRBJ2-3, with D uncertain. Germline lookup yields CDR1 WNHNN and CDR2 SYGVQD (reference sequence). The V and J ends lost 0 bases and 2 bases respectively, with 9 bases between them. The CDR3 is 15 amino acids. The CDR3 bases are TGCGCCAGCAGTGAGTCGGCAGACTCCACAGATACGCAGTATTTT. The encoded protein is CASSESADSTDTQYF.

This chain joins TRBV6-5 and TRBJ1-3; possibly TRBD1 for D (6 bases). CDR1 is MNHEY and CDR2 is SVGAGI in the germline V gene. The V end was cut by 6 bases, the J end by 2 bases, with 11 bases between. There are 14 residues in the CDR3. CDR3 DNA: TGTGCCAGCAGACAGGGATCAGCTGGAAACACCATATATTTT. Translation: CASRQGSAGNTIYF.

The V and J genes are TRBV4-3 and TRBJ2-3; 12 positions agree with TRBD2. V shed 0 bases and J 1 base; nucleotides not matched to a gene: 5. The CDR3 sequence is 18 residues long. CDR1 is LGHNA, CDR2 YSLEER, per germline. CDR3 protein: CASSQDSLAGGGTDTQYF. CDR3 coding DNA: TGCGCCAGCAGCCAAGATTCACTAGCGGGGGGTGGCACAGATACGCAGTATTTT.

This chain links TRBV19 with TRBJ2-7; possibly TRBD1 for D (6 bases). Per the germline V gene, CDR1 is LNHDA and CDR2 is SQIVND (reference sequence). V lost 3 bases to trimming and J lost 2 bases, with 11 bases between them. The CDR3 is 14 residues long. CDR3 in DNA: TGTGCCAGTAGTATCTCCAGGGGTCCCTACGAGCAGTACTTC. Translation gives CASSISRGPYEQYF.

The chain has TRBV28 and TRBJ1-1; a weak D match, TRBD1 (5 bases). The CDR3 runs to 15 residues. The V end was cut by 8 bases, the J end by 2 bases, with 18 bases between. Germline V gene sequence: CDR1 MDHEN, CDR2 SYDVKM. CDR3 region: CASEAGGWGNTEAFF. As DNA, the CDR3 is TGTGCCAGCGAGGCGGGGGGTTGGGGCAACACTGAAGCTTTCTTT.

The chain recombines TRBV4-3 with TRBJ2-1, with D perhaps TRBD2 (7 bases). The CDR3 covers 15 residues. From germline, CDR1 is LGHNA and CDR2 YSLEER. V lost 1 base and J 9 bases, leaving 16 bases between the germline ends. The chain's CDR3 is CASSQGIERGAEQFF. For the CDR3, the DNA is TGCGCCAGCAGCCAAGGTATCGAACGGGGGGCTGAGCAGTTCTTC.